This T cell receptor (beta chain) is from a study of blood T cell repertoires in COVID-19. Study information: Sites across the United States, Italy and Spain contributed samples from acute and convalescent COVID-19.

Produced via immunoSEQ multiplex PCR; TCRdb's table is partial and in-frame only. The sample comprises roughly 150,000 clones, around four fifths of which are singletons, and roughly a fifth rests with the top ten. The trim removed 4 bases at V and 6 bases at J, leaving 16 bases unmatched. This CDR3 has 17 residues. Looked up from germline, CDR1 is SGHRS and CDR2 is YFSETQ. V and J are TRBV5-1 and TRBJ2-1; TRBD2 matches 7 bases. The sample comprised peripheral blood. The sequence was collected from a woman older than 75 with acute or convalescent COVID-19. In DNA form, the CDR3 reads TGCGCCAGCAGCCCGGGGGGTCTAGCCCCTTTGGCCAATGAGCAGTTCTTC. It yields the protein CASSPGGLAPLANEQFF.